This entry features one TCR beta chain sequence. What it binds is not known. This specimen belongs to a study of cytomegalovirus exposure and HLA in healthy donors. Study results and limitations: It was found in a later analysis that first-cohort TCR clusters tended to co-occur in the 100 to 150 validation repertoires.

Germline lookup yields CDR1 SGHTA and CDR2 FQGNSA. The CDR3 runs 15 residues. Trimming cost V 5 bases and J 1 base; bases outside gene matches: 4. Clones were sequenced by immunoSEQ multiplex PCR, and TCRdb holds only the in-frame ones, with some missing. The sample has about 56,000 clones, 93% seen once. The source material was PBMCs. The chain links TRBV7-2 to TRBJ2-7; 11 positions match TRBD2. The sequence was collected from a woman between 18 and 30 years old in good health and CMV-seropositive. The CDR3 DNA sequence: TGTGCCAGCAGCAGGGGACTAGCGGAGTCCTACGAGCAGTACTTC. Protein sequence: CASSRGLAESYEQYF.